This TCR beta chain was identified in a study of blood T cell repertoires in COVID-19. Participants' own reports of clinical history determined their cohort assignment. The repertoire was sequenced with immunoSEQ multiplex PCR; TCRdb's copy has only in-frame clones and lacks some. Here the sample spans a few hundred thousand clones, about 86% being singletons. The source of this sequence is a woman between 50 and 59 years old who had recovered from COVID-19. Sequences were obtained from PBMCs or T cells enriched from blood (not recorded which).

The DNA of the CDR3 is TGTGCCAGCAGCTTGAGTGTATCAGACACTGAAGCTTTCTTT. It translates to CASSLSVSDTEAFF. The genes are TRBV5-4 and TRBJ1-1, with D unclear. V lost 1 base and J 3 bases, leaving 10 bases between the germline ends. Per germline, CDR1 SGHNT and CDR2 YYREEE (reference sequence). The CDR3 contains 14 residues.